Given below is one T cell receptor (beta chain) in context. There is no known antigen for this receptor. No base qualities exist here, and no much larger clone lies one base off it. This sample stems from a study of blood T cell repertoires in COVID-19 (dated by TCRdb to the early 2020s). Study-level background: Samples covering the acute and convalescent phases of COVID-19 were provided by collaborators in the United States, Italy and Spain. Samples came from the ongoing ImmuneRACE study (first 160 participants) plus 1,254 subjects from 6 global collaborators. The sample metadata nearly always contained a de-identified subject ID, COVID-19 status, age in years and sex. Subjects who had been exposed to COVID-19, were actively infected with it, or had recovered from it provided the deeply sampled blood TCRbeta repertoires that made up the dataset. The repertoires were released in a freely available public database intended as a resource for research on the immune response to SARS-CoV-2. The material from the prospective study consisted of cDNA or gDNA derived from T cells, B-cell-depleted T cells, or PBMCs. Where available, HLA class I and class II types were obtained from metadata supplied by the sample provider rather than from assay-based typing. The paper as a whole reports these results and caveats: Clinical and demographic metadata were provided uncurated, with the amount varying by source and participant.

According to the germline V gene (reference sequence), CDR1 reads SEHNR and CDR2 reads FQNEAQ. From the cysteine up to the phenylalanine, the CDR3 has a length of 15 residues. The sequence is cut down to CDR3 DNA, 45 bases in frame from base 1. Unmatched junction bases come to 10, with V trimmed by 11 bases and J by 2 bases. TCRbeta CDR3 regions were amplified from genomic DNA by means of the immunoSEQ Assay, a bias-controlled multiplex PCR. Processing in the source paper ran as follows. Within the assay, amplification of reference gene primers was used to estimate how many nucleated cells each sample contained. To quantify the absolute abundance of each unique TCRbeta CDR3 rearrangement, sequence reads were collapsed and filtered. For each sample, productive Simpson clonality was calculated as the square root of Simpson's diversity index over productive rearrangements. In its TCRdb copy, this immuneACCESS table keeps in-frame sequences only and misses some clones. Where compared with another copy, unresolved V genes explain less than half of these, and the others have no known cause. That table is the source of V, J and clone size, and D and trimming were worked out from the DNA. This sample is represented by around 200,000 clones; 85% of them were singletons. Around 5% of the sample is taken by the ten largest.

Each collaborating institution followed its own protocols to collect whole blood in K2EDTA tubes. For TCRbeta analysis, collaborators shipped samples as frozen whole blood, isolated PBMCs, or DNA extracted from either of those sample types. The V and J genes are TRBV7-9 and TRBJ2-5; 11 junctional bases match TRBD2. The sequenced sample was peripheral blood. The TCR sequence derives from a woman of 80 years or more with acute or convalescent COVID-19. The CDR3 corresponds to CAFSGRAHEQETQYF. The DNA reads TGTGCCTTTAGCGGGAGGGCCCATGAGCAAGAGACCCAGTACTTC.